The TCR beta chain under discussion was sequenced for a study of PD-L1 blockade in urothelial cancer. At the level of the study: Patients had been given 0 to 3 earlier chemotherapy regimens. Investigators checked blood 3 weeks (second dose) and 6 weeks after treatment start. Findings and limits, study-wide: For durable-benefit patients, tumor-associated blood clones expanded more at 3 weeks. Improved survival was predicted by pretreatment blood TCR clonality below the median.

The length of the CDR3 is 15 residues. The V gene end was trimmed by 0 bases and the J gene end by 4 bases; junction bases not matched to a gene: 2. Germline assignment: CDR1 SGDLS and CDR2 YYNGEE. Time point specified: peripheral blood 6 weeks after treatment start. Concerning this clone itself: Its matching antigen is unknown.

Assay used: immunoSEQ multiplex PCR; TCRdb lists only in-frame clones, some missing. There are 20,000 to 25,000 clones in the sample; around 91% occur only once, and about 11% lies in the top ten. This chain joins TRBV9 and TRBJ1-2; 11 nucleotides align to TRBD1. This material consisted of PBMCs, taken around atezolizumab (anti-PD-L1) treatment. The clonotype originates from a woman aged 55-70 years with urothelial cancer. The CDR3 bases are TGTGCCAGCAGCGTAGCTGGGACAGGGGGCTATGGCTACACCTTC. It yields the protein CASSVAGTGGYGYTF.